This T cell receptor (beta chain) originates from a study of shared clonotypes between healthy human individuals. Libraries were prepared by immunoSEQ multiplex PCR; TCRdb keeps only in-frame clonotypes and omits some of them. Of almost 750,000 clones listed, 55% to 75% are singletons. This CDR3 is 16 amino acids long. Trimming took 5 bases from V and 1 from J; bases not matched to a gene: 7. In germline, CDR1 is MDHEN, CDR2 SYDVKM. Sequencing used memory CD4+ T cells sorted from blood. Described subset: CD45RA-negative fraction. This receptor was obtained from a woman in her twenties or thirties in good health. The chain is built from TRBV28 and TRBJ1-5; 8 nucleotides agree with TRBD1. CDR3 amino acids: CASSPADRASNQPQHF. CDR3 coding DNA: TGTGCCAGCAGTCCAGCGGACAGGGCCAGCAATCAGCCCCAGCATTTT.